The next 23 T cell receptor beta chains were all read from a single sample in a study of T cell changes during pregnancy in multiple sclerosis. TCRdb's copy holds only in-frame clones and misses some; the assay was immunoSEQ multiplex PCR. The profile shows around 68,000 clones, 91% of them singletons. The sample was peripheral blood, taken in the third trimester of pregnancy. These receptors were collected from a female donor in good health, enrolled as a control in a pregnancy study.

The V and J genes are TRBV19 and TRBJ1-1, with a tentative D call TRBD1 (6 bases). V lost 6 bases and J lost 1, with 9 bases in between. The CDR3 contains 13 residues. CDR1 is LNHDA and CDR2 is SQIVND in the germline V gene (reference sequence). This chain's CDR3 is CASRQGWNTEAFF. The DNA for the CDR3 is TGTGCCAGTAGGCAGGGGTGGAACACTGAAGCTTTCTTT.

This chain connects TRBV5-6 to TRBJ2-3; D is uncertain. Germline V gene lookup returns CDR1 SGHDT and CDR2 YYEEEE. V shed 0 bases and J shed 1 base, with 3 bases lying between them. This CDR3 is 13 amino acids long. DNA of the CDR3: TGTGCCAGCAGCTTGGTAGGCACAGATACGCAGTATTTT. Protein sequence: CASSLVGTDTQYF.

The chain couples TRBV30 to TRBJ1-2; D may be TRBD1 (6 bases). In germline, CDR1 is GTSNPN, CDR2 SVGIG (reference sequence). The CDR3 is made up of 12 amino acids. V lost 4 bases and J lost 5, with 11 bases in between. DNA of the CDR3: TGTGCCTGGACAGGGGAACTTTATGGCTACACCTTC. As protein: CAWTGELYGYTF.

The chain joins TRBV6-1 to TRBJ1-5; D gene ambiguous. V was trimmed by 2 bases and J by 2 bases, leaving 7 bases between them. Germline CDR1 reads MNHNS; CDR2 reads SASEGT. CDR3 length: 14 residues. The chain's CDR3 is CASSESLRNQPQHF. For the CDR3, the DNA is TGTGCCAGCAGTGAAAGCTTACGCAATCAGCCCCAGCATTTT.

V usage is TRBV29-1 and J usage is TRBJ2-2; D gene uncertain. Germline assignment: CDR1 SQVTM and CDR2 ANQGSEA. Trimming took 0 bases from V and 0 from J, leaving 14 bases between them. The CDR3 contains 17 residues. The CDR3 here is CSVEDSGKPSNTGELFF. The CDR3 DNA sequence: TGCAGCGTTGAAGATTCAGGAAAACCATCGAACACCGGGGAGCTGTTTTTT.

V usage is TRBV2 and J usage is TRBJ2-1, with D possibly TRBD1 on 5 matching bases. V shed 6 bases and J shed 14 bases, with 14 bases lying between them. Germline assignment: CDR1 SNHLY and CDR2 FYNNEI. This CDR3 region has 11 residues. In DNA form, the CDR3 reads TGTGCCAGCAGCATTTCAGGGTATGAGTTCTTC. Translated: CASSISGYEFF.

The chain employs TRBV4-2 and TRBJ2-1, with TRBD2 identical over 11 bases. The V segment lost 3 bases and the J segment 2 bases; nucleotides outside the gene matches: 6. The CDR3 spans 17 residues. The germline V gene encodes CDR1 LGHNA and CDR2 YNFKEQ. The CDR3 region has the DNA TGTGCCAGCAGCCAGAACCTAGCGGGGGGAACCTACAATGAGCAGTTCTTC. It specifies CASSQNLAGGTYNEQFF.

This clone has a single count. The chain links TRBV5-1 to TRBJ1-1, with D tentatively TRBD1 (6 bases). The V end lost 1 base, the J end lost 7 bases, and 17 bases lay between the germline ends. The CDR3 consists of 15 residues. Germline CDR1 SGHRS, CDR2 YFSETQ. The DNA of the CDR3 is TGCGCCAGCAGCTTGTCAGGGGATGTTTATGGTGAAGCTTTCTTT. Protein product: CASSLSGDVYGEAFF.

This chain connects TRBV7-9 to TRBJ2-1; no clear D. The CDR3 length is 12 residues. Germline lookup yields CDR1 SEHNR and CDR2 FQNEAQ (reference sequence). V lost 2 bases to trimming and J lost 7 bases, with 6 bases between them. The chain's CDR3 is CASSLSVNEQFF. Here the CDR3 DNA reads TGTGCCAGCAGCTTATCCGTGAATGAGCAGTTCTTC. Using reference TRBV7-9 and TRBJ2-1 for the parts outside the CDR3, the full variable domain is DTGVSQNPRHKITKRGQNVTFRCDPISEHNRLYWYRQTLGQGPEFLTYFQNEAQLEKSRLLSDRFSAERPKGSFSTLEIQRTEQGDSAMYLCASSLSVNEQFFGPGTRLTVL.

The chain recombines TRBV6-5 with TRBJ1-5, with D maybe TRBD1 (5 bases). CDR1 is MNHEY, CDR2 SVGAGI, per germline. Between the trimmed V and J ends, which lost 4 bases and 4 bases, there was a span of 11 bases. CDR3 length equals 14 residues. This CDR3 is CASSFTGVNQPQHF. The CDR3 DNA is TGTGCCAGCAGTTTTACAGGAGTAAATCAGCCCCAGCATTTT.

Only one count was recorded for this clone. This chain connects TRBV2 to TRBJ1-4, with 7 bases identical to TRBD1. CDR3 size: 17 residues. The V gene's germline CDR1 is SNHLY and CDR2 FYNNEI. V lost 6 bases, J lost 0 bases, and 10 bases stayed unmatched. This CDR3 is CASRDTGELSTNEKLFF. The CDR3, as DNA: TGTGCCAGCAGGGATACAGGGGAGCTTTCAACTAATGAAAAACTGTTTTTT.

The chain is built from TRBV29-1 and TRBJ1-1; no definite D call. V lost 6 bases to trimming and J lost 0 bases, with 8 bases between them. CDR3 length equals 12 residues. Germline V gene lookup returns CDR1 SQVTM and CDR2 ANQGSEA. CDR3 DNA sequence: TGCAGCGTGGAGGGCATGAACACTGAAGCTTTCTTT. Translated: CSVEGMNTEAFF.

The V gene is TRBV9, the J gene TRBJ2-6, with 12 bases lining up with TRBD1. Germline V gives CDR1 SGDLS, CDR2 YYNGEE. Trimming took 4 bases from V and 3 from J; bases not matched to a gene: 5. The CDR3 contains 17 residues. The CDR3 sequence: CASSPGQGALGANVLTF. CDR3 coding DNA: TGTGCCAGCAGCCCGGGACAGGGGGCGCTTGGGGCCAACGTCCTGACTTTC.

The chain has TRBV6-5 and TRBJ1-6, with TRBD1 as a possible D gene (6 bases). CDR3 length: 15 amino acids. V lost 0 bases, J lost 12 bases, and 15 bases lay in between. Germline V gene lookup returns CDR1 MNHEY and CDR2 SVGAGI. Here the CDR3 reads CASSYSTQGMGPLHF. In DNA, the CDR3 is TGTGCCAGCAGTTACTCCACGCAGGGGATGGGACCCCTCCACTTT.

V gene TRBV28 combines with J gene TRBJ2-7; 9 nucleotides align to TRBD1. V shed 4 bases, J shed 5 bases, and the junction held 3 bases outside the gene matches. The CDR3 has 13 amino acids. CDR1 is MDHEN and CDR2 is SYDVKM in the germline V gene. CDR3 in DNA: TGTGCCAGCAGTTCTCGACAGGGGGACGAGCAGTACTTC. Amino acids: CASSSRQGDEQYF.

The table lists this clone with a few counts. This rearrangement joins TRBV5-1 to TRBJ2-1; 10 bases are a match to TRBD2. The CDR3 totals 18 residues. The ends lost 7 bases at V and 0 bases at J; junction bases unmatched: 13. The germline V gene has CDR1 SGHRS and CDR2 YFSETQ. The CDR3, as DNA: TGCGCCAGCGGTAGGACTAGCGGTCTTACAAGCTCCTACAATGAGCAGTTCTTC. It is translated as CASGRTSGLTSSYNEQFF.

The chain is built from TRBV5-4 and TRBJ2-4; perhaps TRBD2 as D (5 bases). V was pared by 3 bases and J by 1 base, with 8 bases between. From germline, CDR1 is SGHNT and CDR2 YYREEE (reference sequence). The CDR3 has 14 residues. The CDR3 region has the DNA TGTGCCAGCAGCTCGCGAGGGGCCAAAAACATTCAGTACTTC. Residues: CASSSRGAKNIQYF.

The chain is built from TRBV5-4 and TRBJ1-2; D is possibly TRBD1 (6 bases). Germline CDR1 and CDR2: SGHNT and YYREEE (reference sequence). The CDR3 runs to 14 residues. With 0 bases removed from V and 4 bases from J, the gap between germline ends came to 10 bases. The CDR3 coding sequence is TGTGCCAGCAGCTTGGGACAGGCCCTCTATGGCTACACCTTC. Translating gives CASSLGQALYGYTF.

The V and J genes are TRBV13 and TRBJ2-1; 8 bases align to TRBD2. This CDR3 has 14 residues. With 2 bases clipped from V and 7 bases from J, the junction kept 4 bases outside the gene matches. Looked up from germline, CDR1 is PRHDT and CDR2 is FYEKMQ (reference sequence). Here the CDR3 reads CASSLRGGGNEQFF. As DNA, the CDR3 is TGTGCCAGCAGCTTAAGGGGCGGGGGGAATGAGCAGTTCTTC.

V usage is TRBV5-6 and J usage is TRBJ1-5, with a tentative D call TRBD1 (5 bases). With 0 bases removed from V and 6 bases from J, the gap between germline ends came to 13 bases. The CDR3 sequence is 15 residues long. Germline CDR1 is SGHDT and CDR2 is YYEEEE. The CDR3 spells CASSLGRFRGQPQHF. The CDR3 DNA reads as TGTGCCAGCAGCTTGGGCAGGTTTAGGGGTCAGCCCCAGCATTTT.

The gene calls are TRBV11-3 and TRBJ2-1; D is ambiguous. This CDR3 comprises 12 residues. Germline CDR1 and CDR2: SGHNT and YENEEA. Trimming left V 4 bases short and J 5 bases short, with 6 bases between. The CDR3: CASSSPNNEQFF. The CDR3 nucleotides are TGTGCCAGCAGCTCCCCCAACAATGAGCAGTTCTTC.

The rearrangement joins TRBV28 to TRBJ1-4; D gene unclear. The CDR3 covers 17 residues. Germline loops: CDR1 MDHEN, CDR2 SYDVKM. Trimming removed 6 bases from V and 0 bases from J, with 17 bases in between. The CDR3, as DNA: TGTGCCAGCAGCCACCGGGAGTCATCTTCAACTAATGAAAAACTGTTTTTT. Amino acid sequence: CASSHRESSSTNEKLFF.

The chain carries TRBV7-2 and TRBJ2-1; D is possibly TRBD2 (5 bases). CDR1 is SGHTA, CDR2 FQGNSA, per germline. The CDR3 totals 14 residues. The germline V and J ends were trimmed by 5 bases and 8 bases, with 16 bases remaining between them. CDR3 coding DNA: TGTGCCAGCAGCCCATTGGCGTCGCGGGATGAGCAGTTCTTC. Encoded protein: CASSPLASRDEQFF.